This T cell receptor beta chain was retrieved from a study of identical twins. Notes on the study in general: Researchers reported excess low generation probability among twin-shared out-of-frame alpha sequences. Zero-insertion findings could be partly confounded by invariant cells (MAIT and iNKT cells). Among monozygotic twins, out-of-frame TCR alpha sharing exceeded what models predicted.

V shed 10 bases and J 6 bases; nucleotides not matched to a gene: 8. The CDR3 contains 14 residues. This clonotype turned up a few times. The antigen is not known. A universal primer site came from template switching; cDNA carried unique molecular identifiers. TCRdb called the 5' RACE reads again in MiXCR, with one record for every CDR3 protein. Here the sample spans fewer than 350,000 distinct CDR3 sequences, 8% to 9% being singletons. These same records also appear under a second study, on yellow fever vaccine responses in identical twins.

This sequence originates from a woman aged 18-29 years in good health. V and J are TRBV12-3 or TRBV12-4 and TRBJ2-2; TRBD2 agrees at 10 bases. Sequencing was performed on memory (CD45RO+) T cells sorted from blood. The CDR3 nucleotides read TGTGCCACCCTAGCGGGAGAGTACGCCGGGGAGCTGTTTTTT. It encodes CATLAGEYAGELFF.